A single sample is the source of the 12 T cell receptor beta chains below, sequenced in a study of CD8+CD57+ T cells in acquired aplastic anemia. Genomic DNA templated the TCR beta VDJ and CDR3 profiling. TCRdb fed the reads into MiXCR, producing one record per CDR3 protein. The table includes about 400,000 distinct CDR3 sequences, around 68% detected once. Specimen: sorted CD4+, CD8+, or CD8+CD57+ T cells (not recorded which) from PBMCs. These receptors were obtained from a human donor in good health, serving as a control.

About this clonotype itself: One end of the junction does not line up with germline, which may come from a read error. This sequence joins TRBV6-6 and TRBJ1-2; D call uncertain. This CDR3 region has 12 residues. The germline V gene encodes CDR1 MNHNY and CDR2 SVGAGI (reference sequence). The CDR3 DNA reads TGTGCCACCACCCCGAGCCGCCATGGCAAACCCTTC. Translating it yields CATTPSRHGKPF.

This clonotype was seen a few times. The CDR3 sequence: CAIRALAGGMDTQYF. DNA of the CDR3: TGTGCCATCAGGGCGCTAGCGGGGGGTATGGATACGCAGTATTTT. V is TRBV10-3 and J is TRBJ2-3, with 11 bases matching TRBD2. CDR1 is ENHRY, CDR2 SYGVKD, per germline. The length of the CDR3 is 15 residues. V shed 6 bases and J 6 bases; nucleotides not matched to a gene: 8.

This chain uses TRBV15 with TRBJ2-7; D may be TRBD2 (6 bases). V was shortened by 3 bases and J by 2 bases, with 17 bases between the two germline ends. The CDR3 is 16 amino acids. Per the germline V gene, CDR1 is LNHNV and CDR2 is YYDKDF (reference sequence). CDR3 amino acids: CATSSVAGTVTYEQYF. CDR3 DNA: TGTGCCACCAGCAGCGTCGCCGGGACTGTAACCTACGAGCAGTACTTC.

Comments on this clonotype: This is likely a read error, given that the CDR3 carries no conserved phenylalanine or tryptophan at its end. The CDR3 coding sequence is TGTGCCAGCAGAGATTCCGGCTACGAGCAGTACCTC. Translating it yields CASRDSGYEQYL. This chain uses TRBV2 with TRBJ2-7; D is ambiguous. The CDR3 is 12 amino acids. Trimming removed 6 bases at V and 3 bases at J, with 9 bases between. CDR1 and CDR2 (germline): SNHLY, FYNNEI.

J is TRBJ1-2 and V is TRBV7-2; no clear D. The V end was cut by 5 bases, the J end by 8 bases, with 21 bases between. Germline V CDR1 and CDR2: SGHTA, FQGNSA. The CDR3 spans 15 residues. This CDR3 is CASSLGVSGNTGYTF. CDR3 DNA: TGTGCCAGCAGCCTCGGTGTCTCGGGAAACACCGGCTACACCTTC.

The gene calls are TRBV29-1 and TRBJ2-2; 8 bases line up with TRBD1. This CDR3 contains 14 residues. Germline-derived CDR1 and CDR2 are SQVTM and ANQGSEA. For the CDR3, the DNA is TGCGGCAGCAGTGCCCGACAGGGGACCGATGAGCTGTTTTTT. It yields the protein CGSSARQGTDELFF.

This clonotype was observed a few times. The V call is TRBV11-2, the J call TRBJ1-1; D ambiguous. The CDR3 spans 13 residues. The V gene's germline CDR1 is SGHAT and CDR2 FQNNGV. V lost 3 bases and J 1 base, leaving 6 bases between the germline ends. The CDR3: CASSLSANTEAFF. Here the CDR3 DNA reads TGTGCCAGCAGCTTGTCAGCGAACACTGAAGCTTTCTTT.

The table lists this clonotype with a count of one. A read error may produce the germline difference seen at one junction end. The rearrangement joins TRBV5-1 to TRBJ1-4; TRBD1 might be the D (5 bases). CDR1 and CDR2 from the germline V gene are SGHRS and YFSETQ. This CDR3 has 12 residues. This CDR3 reads CTSSRAWDKLFF. CDR3 bases: TGCACCAGCAGCAGGGCTTGGGACAAACTGTTTTTT.

The genes are TRBV9 and TRBJ2-2; 9 positions match TRBD1. The CDR3 is 14 amino acids. V shed 4 bases, J shed 5 bases, and the junction held 3 bases outside the gene matches. Germline V gives CDR1 SGDLS, CDR2 YYNGEE. CDR3 nucleotides: TGTGCCAGCAGCAAAGGACAGGGGACCGGGGAGCTGTTTTTT. It yields the protein CASSKGQGTGELFF. The variable domain in full, with the rest retrieved from reference TRBV9 and TRBJ2-2, is DSGVTQTPKHLITATGQRVTLRCSPRSGDLSVYWYQQSLDQGLQFLIQYYNGEERAKGNILERFSAQQFPDLHSELNLSSLELGDSALYFCASSKGQGTGELFFGEGSRLTVL.

The chain couples TRBV2 to TRBJ1-1; D not certain. V lost 4 bases, J lost 0 bases, and 9 bases lay in between. There are 14 residues in the CDR3. The germline gives CDR1 SNHLY, CDR2 FYNNEI. The CDR3 spells CASSVGRLNTEAFF. CDR3 DNA sequence: TGTGCCAGCAGTGTGGGCAGACTGAACACTGAAGCTTTCTTT.

This clonotype was detected many times. This sequence joins TRBV7-9 and TRBJ1-5, with 11 bases lining up with TRBD1. CDR3 length equals 16 residues. The germline gives CDR1 SEHNR, CDR2 FQNEAQ (reference sequence). V lost 1 base and J lost 3; bases outside the gene matches: 2. DNA for the CDR3: TGTGCCAGCAGCTTAGGGACAGGGGGCTACAATCAGCCCCAGCATTTT. Translating it yields CASSLGTGGYNQPQHF.

Regarding this clonotype: As the CDR3 is not closed by the conserved phenylalanine or tryptophan, this likely results from a read error. The limits of the CDR3 on the DNA are not certain, so only TCRdb's listed CDR3 is given. V usage is TRBV10-1 and J usage is TRBJ1-2; TRBD1 was called by the table and not checked on the DNA. CDR1 and CDR2 from the germline V gene are WNHNN and SYGVQD (reference sequence). Both ends counted, the CDR3 spans 14 residues. The CDR3: CASAEPSRTEGDAD.